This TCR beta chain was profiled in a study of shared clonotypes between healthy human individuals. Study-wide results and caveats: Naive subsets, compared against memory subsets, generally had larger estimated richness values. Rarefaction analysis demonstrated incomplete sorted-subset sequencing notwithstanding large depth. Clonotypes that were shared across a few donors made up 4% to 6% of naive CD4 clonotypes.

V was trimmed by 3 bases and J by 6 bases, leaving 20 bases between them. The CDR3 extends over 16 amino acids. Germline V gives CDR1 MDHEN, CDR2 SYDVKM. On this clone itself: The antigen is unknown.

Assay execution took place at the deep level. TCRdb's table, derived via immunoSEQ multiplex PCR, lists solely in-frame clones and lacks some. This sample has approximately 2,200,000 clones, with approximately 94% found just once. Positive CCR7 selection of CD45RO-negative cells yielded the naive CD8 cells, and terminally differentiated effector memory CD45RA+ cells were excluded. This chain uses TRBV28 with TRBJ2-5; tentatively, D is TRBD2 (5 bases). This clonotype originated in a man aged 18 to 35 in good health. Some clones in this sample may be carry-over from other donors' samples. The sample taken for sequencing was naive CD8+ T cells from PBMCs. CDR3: CASSLSLALVWQTQYF. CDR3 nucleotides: TGTGCCAGCAGTTTGAGCCTAGCTCTGGTCTGGCAGACCCAGTACTTC.